These 20 T cell receptor beta chains were sequenced from one sample in a study of blood T cell repertoires in COVID-19. Method: immunoSEQ multiplex PCR; TCRdb's copy keeps in-frame clones and lacks some. The data show around 180,000 clones, about 81% seen once. Sequenced: peripheral blood. The receptors stem from an elderly woman with COVID-19, enrolled during active disease.

This sequence joins TRBV4-1 and TRBJ2-5; 11 bases are a match to TRBD1. The CDR3 loop spans 15 amino acids. CDR1 is MGHRA, CDR2 YSYEKL, per germline. Trimming took 3 bases from V and 4 from J; bases not matched to a gene: 4. Here the CDR3 reads CASSQLGTGGETQYF. Written as DNA, the CDR3 is TGCGCCAGCAGCCAGCTAGGGACAGGGGGAGAGACCCAGTACTTC.

The chain employs TRBV5-1 and TRBJ2-1, with D possibly being TRBD2 (7 bases). Per the germline V gene, CDR1 is SGHRS and CDR2 is YFSETQ. The CDR3 is made up of 14 amino acids. V was trimmed by 0 bases and J by 9 bases, leaving 13 bases between them. The CDR3 reads CASSLAGGLGEQFF. CDR3 in DNA: TGCGCCAGCAGCTTGGCCGGGGGGCTCGGTGAGCAGTTCTTC.

The rearrangement joins TRBV15 to TRBJ1-3, with D possibly TRBD1 on 5 matching bases. The CDR3 sequence is 17 residues long. V was clipped by 0 bases and J by 2 bases, with 14 bases between them. Germline CDR1 is LNHNV and CDR2 is YYDKDF (reference sequence). CDR3 sequence reads: CATSRDVGRGAGNTIYF. DNA of the CDR3: TGTGCCACCAGCAGAGATGTGGGTCGGGGGGCTGGAAACACCATATATTTT.

The chain uses TRBV11-2 and TRBJ2-1; TRBD2 is a possible D gene (6 bases). Germline CDR1 is SGHAT and CDR2 is FQNNGV. Trimming stripped 4 bases from V and 5 bases from J, with 18 bases between. CDR3 length: 16 residues. CDR3 sequence (DNA): TGTGCCAGCAGCTCACTAGCCCGGACGGGGAACAATGAGCAGTTCTTC. This encodes CASSSLARTGNNEQFF. Drawing the rest from reference TRBV11-2 and TRBJ2-1, the complete variable domain is EAGVAQSPRYKIIEKRQSVAFWCNPISGHATLYWYQQILGQGPKLLIQFQNNGVVDDSQLPKDRFSAERLKGVDSTLKIQPAKLEDSAVYLCASSSLARTGNNEQFFGPGTRLTVL.

The V gene is TRBV29-1, the J gene TRBJ1-5, with a possible D match to TRBD1 (6 bases). Germline CDR1 is SQVTM and CDR2 is ANQGSEA. V lost 4 bases, J lost 3 bases, and 10 bases lay in between. The CDR3 runs to 13 residues. CDR3 amino acids: CSVADSYNQPQHF. CDR3 DNA: TGCAGCGTTGCGGACAGCTACAATCAGCCCCAGCATTTT.

This clone was seen a few times. The chain combines TRBV5-1 with TRBJ2-1; no clear D gene. The CDR3 runs 13 residues. From germline, CDR1 is SGHRS and CDR2 YFSETQ. The ends were cut back, 0 bases at V and 4 bases at J, with 5 bases in the middle. The CDR3 protein is CASSLELYNEQFF. In DNA form, the CDR3 reads TGCGCCAGCAGCTTGGAACTGTACAATGAGCAGTTCTTC.

This chain links TRBV4-1 with TRBJ1-1; D remains unclear. Per germline, CDR1 MGHRA and CDR2 YSYEKL. V was cut by 3 bases and J by 1 base, with 6 bases left in between. The CDR3 consists of 13 residues. The CDR3 DNA is TGCGCCAGCAGCCATCAGGAGAACACTGAAGCTTTCTTT. It codes for CASSHQENTEAFF.

The V gene is TRBV7-9, the J gene TRBJ1-5, with a tentative D call TRBD1 (5 bases). Germline V lookup: CDR1 SEHNR, CDR2 FQNEAQ (reference sequence). Trimming shortened V by 1 base and J by 0 bases, and 13 bases separated the two germline ends. This CDR3 is built from 17 residues. The CDR3 loop reads CASSLGWGSDSNQPQHF. CDR3 nucleotide sequence: TGTGCCAGCAGCTTAGGTTGGGGCTCGGATAGCAATCAGCCCCAGCATTTT.

V and J are TRBV12-3 or TRBV12-4 and TRBJ2-7, with 10 bases fitting TRBD2. V lost 6 bases to trimming and J lost 6 bases; unmatched junction nucleotides: 5. The CDR3 sequence is 13 residues long. As DNA, the CDR3 is TGTGCCAGCAGCACTAGCGGGATTTCCGAGCAGTACTTC. Translation: CASSTSGISEQYF.

The V call is TRBV12-3 or TRBV12-4, the J call TRBJ2-3; 7 positions agree with TRBD1. The CDR3 contains 12 residues. V dropped 8 bases and J dropped 4; count of bases not matched to a gene: 3. CDR3 sequence reads: CASSQGADTQYF. In DNA, the CDR3 is TGTGCCAGCTCCCAGGGGGCAGATACGCAGTATTTT.

The CDR3 DNA reads as TGTGCCAGCAGTGACGGACTCAATCAGCCCCAGCATTTT. It specifies CASSDGLNQPQHF. V and J are TRBV25-1 and TRBJ1-5, with no clear D. Trimming pared 3 bases from V and 3 bases from J, leaving 6 bases between. The V gene's germline CDR1 is MGHDK and CDR2 SYGVNS. This CDR3 has 13 residues.

The chain uses TRBV3-1 (or the pseudogene TRBV3-2) and TRBJ2-7; TRBD2 aligns across 7 bases. This CDR3 region has 15 residues. Per germline, CDR1 LGHDT and CDR2 YNNKEL (reference sequence). Germline trimming cut 1 base from V and 4 bases from J; bases unmatched to any gene: 7. The CDR3 is CASSQGATSRYEQYF. The CDR3 DNA sequence: TGTGCCAGCAGCCAAGGGGCGACTAGCAGGTACGAGCAGTACTTC.

V and J are TRBV6-2 or TRBV6-3 and TRBJ2-3; no definite D call. CDR1 and CDR2 (germline): MNHEY, SVGEGT. Trimming removed 4 bases from V and 2 bases from J, with 7 bases in between. The CDR3 consists of 13 residues. CDR3 loop: CASSFFNTDTQYF. In DNA, the CDR3 is TGTGCCAGCAGTTTCTTTAACACAGATACGCAGTATTTT.

This clone was picked up a small number of times. This chain joins TRBV28 and TRBJ1-2; D is perhaps TRBD1 (6 bases). Germline V lookup: CDR1 MDHEN, CDR2 SYDVKM. This CDR3 has 14 residues. Trimming removed 3 bases at V and 4 bases at J, with 12 bases between. As DNA, the CDR3 is TGTGCCAGCAGTTTCTCCGGGACAATCTATGGCTACACCTTC. The encoded protein is CASSFSGTIYGYTF.

This clone was seen once. V usage is TRBV11-1 and J usage is TRBJ2-1; 13 nucleotides match TRBD2. V trimming: 5 bases; J trimming: 8 bases; junction bases outside the gene matches: 6. The germline V gene has CDR1 SGHAT and CDR2 FQDESV (reference sequence). CDR3 size: 15 residues. The CDR3 reads CASSLTSGGADEQFF. The CDR3 nucleotides read TGTGCCAGCAGCCTCACTAGCGGGGGGGCAGATGAGCAGTTCTTC.

The count of this clone is one. The V gene is TRBV28, the J gene TRBJ1-4; a weak D match, TRBD1 (6 bases). Germline CDR1 is MDHEN and CDR2 is SYDVKM. This CDR3 region has 15 residues. The V gene lost 4 bases and the J gene lost 0 bases, with 9 bases spanning the gap. CDR3 sequence (DNA): TGTGCCAGCAGTTCGCAGGGGACAACTAATGAAAAACTGTTTTTT. This gives the protein CASSSQGTTNEKLFF.

This clone was found a few times. The chain recombines TRBV15 with TRBJ1-5, with TRBD1 matching 7 bases. This CDR3 spans 17 amino acids. Trimming at V came to 0 bases and at J to 2 bases, leaving 7 bases not matched to a gene. Germline lookup yields CDR1 LNHNV and CDR2 YYDKDF (reference sequence). Here the CDR3 DNA reads TGTGCCACCAGCAGAGACCACACGACAGGGCGCAATCAGCCCCAGCATTTT. Protein: CATSRDHTTGRNQPQHF.

This clone was recorded many times. The chain combines TRBV19 with TRBJ1-5; D is perhaps TRBD1 (6 bases). V dropped 5 bases and J dropped 7 bases, with 12 bases sitting between them. The CDR3 is 13 residues long. CDR1 LNHDA and CDR2 SQIVND come from the germline V gene (reference sequence). CDR3 region: CASSAGTTQPQHF. The CDR3 DNA reads TGTGCCAGTAGTGCAGGGACAACCCAGCCCCAGCATTTT.

The chain recombines TRBV5-1 with TRBJ1-4; D call uncertain. V was pared by 0 bases and J by 0 bases, with 12 bases between. The germline V gene encodes CDR1 SGHRS and CDR2 YFSETQ. The CDR3 length is 17 residues. CDR3 DNA sequence: TGCGCCAGCAGCTTGGCGCGCTCCTCCGCAACTAATGAAAAACTGTTTTTT. It translates to CASSLARSSATNEKLFF.

The CDR3, as DNA: TGTGCCAACCTCCCCGACAGACAAGAGACCCAGTACTTC. It translates to CANLPDRQETQYF. The chain joins TRBV18 to TRBJ2-5; D is possibly TRBD1 (5 bases). Germline loops: CDR1 KGHSH, CDR2 LQKENI. V lost 10 bases and J 2 bases, leaving 14 bases between the germline ends. The CDR3 is 13 amino acids.